This T cell receptor beta chain appears in the sequencing data of a study of blood T cell repertoires in COVID-19. As for the study in general: Donors in the United States, Italy and Spain gave samples during acute or convalescent COVID-19. Sample material is recorded as cDNA or gDNA derived from T cells, B-cell-depleted T cells, or PBMCs.

Trimming removed 11 bases from V and 5 bases from J; junction bases left unmatched: 5. CDR3 length: 11 amino acids. Germline loops: CDR1 ENHRY, CDR2 SYGVKD. Methods used by the authors: Amplification of reference gene primers provided the estimated nucleated cell counts. Sequencing used immunoSEQ multiplex PCR; TCRdb keeps in-frame clones, though not all of them. Clonal size and the V and J genes are those of that table, whereas D and trimming came from the DNA. The sample shows 70,000 or so clones, over 85% of them seen only once. This chain joins TRBV10-3 and TRBJ2-5; 7 bases map to TRBD1. Sequenced material: peripheral blood. The TCR originated in a man in his fifties with acute or convalescent COVID-19. The CDR3 nucleotides are TGTGCCGTACAGGGGCGGGAGACCCAGTACTTC. Protein: CAVQGRETQYF.